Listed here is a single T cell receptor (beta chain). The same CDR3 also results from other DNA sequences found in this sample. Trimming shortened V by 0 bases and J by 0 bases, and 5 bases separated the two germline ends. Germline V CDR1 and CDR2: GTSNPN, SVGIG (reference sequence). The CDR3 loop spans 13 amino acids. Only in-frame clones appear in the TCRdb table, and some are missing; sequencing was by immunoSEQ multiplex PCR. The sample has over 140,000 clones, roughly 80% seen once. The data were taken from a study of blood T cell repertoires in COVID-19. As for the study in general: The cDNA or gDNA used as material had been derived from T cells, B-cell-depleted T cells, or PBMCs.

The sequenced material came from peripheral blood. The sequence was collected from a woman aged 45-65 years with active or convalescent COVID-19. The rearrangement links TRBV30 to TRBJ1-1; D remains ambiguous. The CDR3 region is CAWSVQMNTEAFF. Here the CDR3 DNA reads TGTGCCTGGAGTGTGCAGATGAACACTGAAGCTTTCTTT.